Listed here are 9 T cell receptor beta chains from one sample, sequenced in a study of response to subunit inactivated influenza vaccine. A single record per CDR3 protein comes from TCRdb applying MiXCR to the RT-PCR reads. Here the sample spans more than 700,000 distinct CDR3 sequences, less than 25% being singletons. Source: PBMCs from blood, taken 5 days after vaccination. The receptors come from a man between 45 and 60 years old who received an inactivated influenza vaccine.

The sample holds one count of this clonotype. CDR3 DNA sequence: TGCGCCAGCAGCTTGGGGGAACCCGAGGGATTGTTTTTT. Protein: CASSLGEPEGLFF. This sequence joins TRBV5-1 and TRBJ1-4; D remains ambiguous. V was trimmed by 0 bases and J by 15 bases, leaving 15 bases between them. Germline lookup yields CDR1 SGHRS and CDR2 YFSETQ. This CDR3 has 13 residues. Filled out from reference TRBV5-1 and TRBJ1-4, the complete variable domain reads KAGVTQTPRYLIKTRGQQVTLSCSPISGHRSVSWYQQTPGQGLQFLFEYFSETQRNKGNFPGRFSGRQFSNSRSEMNVSTLELGDSALYLCASSLGEPEGLFFGSGTQLSVL.

This clonotype was picked up a small number of times. CDR3 residues: CSVGIDYGYTF. The CDR3 coding sequence is TGCAGCGTTGGGATTGACTATGGCTACACCTTC. The gene calls are TRBV29-1 and TRBJ1-2, with D uncertain. CDR3 length: 11 amino acids. Trimming took 4 bases from V and 3 from J, leaving 6 bases between them. Germline V gene data show CDR1 as SQVTM and CDR2 as ANQGSEA.

This clonotype was detected only a few times. This rearrangement joins TRBV11-2 to TRBJ1-6; TRBD1 is a possible D gene (6 bases). V lost 2 bases, J lost 7 bases, and 12 bases lay in between. The germline CDR1 and CDR2 sequences are SGHAT and FQNNGV. This CDR3 region has 15 residues. CDR3 sequence: CASSLYQGSNSPLHF. Written as DNA, the CDR3 is TGTGCCAGCAGCTTATATCAGGGGTCGAATTCACCCCTCCACTTT.

The rearrangement uses TRBV24-1 and TRBJ2-3; 11 nucleotides match TRBD2. V was pared by 6 bases and J by 5 bases, with 9 bases of the junction left unmatched. CDR3 length: 16 residues. In germline, CDR1 is KGHDR, CDR2 SFDVKD. The chain's CDR3 is CATSNSGTSGKDTQYF. CDR3 bases: TGTGCCACCAGTAACTCCGGGACTAGCGGAAAAGATACGCAGTATTTT.

The sample holds a few counts of this clonotype. The chain carries TRBV7-2 and TRBJ2-5, with a weak D call TRBD1 (5 bases). V was cut by 5 bases and J by 6 bases, with 19 bases left in between. The germline V gene encodes CDR1 SGHTA and CDR2 FQGNSA. The CDR3 totals 15 residues. CDR3 region: CASSPTVRGPKTQYF. Here the CDR3 DNA reads TGTGCCAGCAGCCCCACGGTTAGGGGCCCTAAGACCCAGTACTTC.

The chain has TRBV5-1 and TRBJ2-1; D not resolved. Trimming left V 3 bases short and J 9 bases short, with 7 bases between. This CDR3 has 11 amino acids. Germline V gene sequence: CDR1 SGHRS, CDR2 YFSETQ. The CDR3 nucleotides are TGCGCCAGCAGCTCCCAGATTGAGCAGTTCTTC. Translating gives CASSSQIEQFF. The variable domain in full, with the rest retrieved from reference TRBV5-1 and TRBJ2-1, is KAGVTQTPRYLIKTRGQQVTLSCSPISGHRSVSWYQQTPGQGLQFLFEYFSETQRNKGNFPGRFSGRQFSNSRSEMNVSTLELGDSALYLCASSSQIEQFFGPGTRLTVL.

This clonotype has a handful of counts. The chain is built from TRBV12-3 or TRBV12-4 and TRBJ2-7, with 7 bases identical to TRBD1. The J segment lost 0 bases and the V segment lost 6 bases, leaving 8 bases of the junction unmatched. The CDR3 consists of 15 residues. CDR3 protein: CASRQGTGNSYEQYF. The CDR3 region has the DNA TGTGCCAGCAGACAGGGGACGGGTAACTCCTACGAGCAGTACTTC.

The CDR3 DNA is TGCAGCGTGGGCGGGACTAGCGGGAGCTACGAGCAGTACTTC. Residues: CSVGGTSGSYEQYF. The V and J genes are TRBV29-1 and TRBJ2-7, with 14 bases lining up with TRBD2. With V trimmed by 6 bases and J by 3 bases, 4 bases remained unmatched. CDR3 length: 14 amino acids. CDR1 SQVTM and CDR2 ANQGSEA come from the germline V gene.

This clonotype came up a few times. The V call is TRBV7-3, the J call TRBJ2-3, with D perhaps given as TRBD1 or TRBD2 (5 bases each). The CDR3 contains 14 residues. Trimming left V 5 bases short and J 5 bases short, with 14 bases between. Germline V lookup: CDR1 SGHTA, CDR2 FQGTGA. CDR3 protein: CASSRLGEIDTQYF. CDR3 nucleotide sequence: TGTGCCAGCAGCCGTCTGGGGGAGATAGATACGCAGTATTTT.